These T cell receptor beta chains were read from a single sample in a study of blood T cell repertoires in COVID-19. Here immunoSEQ multiplex PCR was the method, and the copy in TCRdb shows in-frame clones only, minus some. The sample has about 260,000 clones, 75% to 90% seen once. Material: peripheral blood. These TCRs come from a woman between 40 and 50 years old who had recovered from COVID-19. CDR3s include the opening cysteine and the closing phenylalanine or tryptophan. D genes are given only for firm matches. Not every row has a clone size; where given, it reads once, few, many or a size class.

J gene: TRBJ2-3
D gene: TRBD1
clone size: .
V gene: TRBV5-1
CDR3 DNA: TGCGCCAGCAGCACAGGGGACAGGGGGCTCCTTGAAACAGATACGCAGTATTTT
CDR3 protein: CASSTGDRGLLETDTQYF

J gene: TRBJ2-7
D gene: .
clone size: .
V gene: TRBV12-3/TRBV12-4
CDR3 DNA: TGTGCCAGCAGTTCACAGGGCTACGAGCAGTACTTC
CDR3 protein: CASSSQGYEQYF

J gene: TRBJ1-2
D gene: TRBD1
clone size: .
V gene: TRBV11-2
CDR3 DNA: TGTGCCAGCAGCCCAACGACAGGGGTGGTTATGGACTACACCTTC
CDR3 protein: CASSPTTGVVMDYTF

J gene: TRBJ1-2
D gene: .
clone size: once
V gene: TRBV27
CDR3 DNA: TGTGCCAGCAGTTTGGGAAGGAAAGGGGCCTATGGCTACACCTTC
CDR3 protein: CASSLGRKGAYGYTF

J gene: TRBJ2-5
D gene: TRBD2
clone size: .
V gene: TRBV7-9
CDR3 DNA: TGTGCCAGCAGCCCCCCCGGCCGGGGACTAGAAGAGACCCAGTACTTC
CDR3 protein: CASSPPGRGLEETQYF

J gene: TRBJ1-3
D gene: .
clone size: .
V gene: TRBV10-3
CDR3 DNA: TGTGCCATCAGTGGGGGGCCCCTCTCTGGAAACACCATATATTTT
CDR3 protein: CAISGGPLSGNTIYF

J gene: TRBJ1-3
D gene: .
clone size: once
V gene: TRBV7-6
CDR3 DNA: TGTGCCAGCAGCCGGTTTGCGGGGGGCCCCGGAAACACCATATATTTT
CDR3 protein: CASSRFAGGPGNTIYF

J gene: TRBJ2-4
D gene: TRBD2
clone size: .
V gene: TRBV29-1
CDR3 DNA: TGCAGCGCTGGACTAGCGGCCGCCAAAAACATTCAGTACTTC
CDR3 protein: CSAGLAAAKNIQYF

J gene: TRBJ1-1
D gene: TRBD1
clone size: .
V gene: TRBV14
CDR3 DNA: TGTGCCAGCAGCCGACTCAAGTTTCTAGGGACAGGGAACGCTGAAGCTTTCTTT
CDR3 protein: CASSRLKFLGTGNAEAFF

J gene: TRBJ2-2
D gene: TRBD2
clone size: .
V gene: TRBV10-3
CDR3 DNA: TGTGCCATCAGTGAGACTAGCGGGGGATGGGGGGAGCTGTTTTTT
CDR3 protein: CAISETSGGWGELFF

J gene: TRBJ1-4
D gene: TRBD1
clone size: .
V gene: TRBV29-1
CDR3 DNA: TGCAGCGTTGAAGAAACCGGGACAGGGGCAACTAATGAAAAACTGTTTTTT
CDR3 protein: CSVEETGTGATNEKLFF

J gene: TRBJ2-6
D gene: TRBD1
clone size: .
V gene: TRBV30
CDR3 DNA: TGTGCCTGGTCCCGGACAGGGTCCGGGGCCAACGTCCTGACTTTC
CDR3 protein: CAWSRTGSGANVLTF

J gene: TRBJ1-4
D gene: TRBD1
clone size: once
V gene: TRBV4-3
CDR3 DNA: TGCGCCAGCAGCCAAGATCCGGGACAGGGAGTTTTAGCGACTAATGAAAAACTGTTTTTT
CDR3 protein: CASSQDPGQGVLATNEKLFF

J gene: TRBJ2-3
D gene: .
clone size: once
V gene: TRBV29-1
CDR3 DNA: TGCAGCGTTGATCTAGGTCCAGATACGCAGTATTTT
CDR3 protein: CSVDLGPDTQYF

J gene: TRBJ2-1
D gene: TRBD2
clone size: .
V gene: TRBV5-5
CDR3 DNA: TGTGCCAGCAGCTGGGGGACTAGCGGGGTCAATGAGCAGTTCTTC
CDR3 protein: CASSWGTSGVNEQFF

J gene: TRBJ1-1
D gene: .
clone size: .
V gene: TRBV6-5
CDR3 DNA: TGTGCCAGCAGTTACTCCGGGATTATGAACACTGAAGCTTTCTTT
CDR3 protein: CASSYSGIMNTEAFF

J gene: TRBJ1-2
D gene: TRBD1
clone size: .
V gene: TRBV6-5
CDR3 DNA: TGTGCCAGCAGTTATTCCGGGACAGTTAACTATGGCTACACCTTC
CDR3 protein: CASSYSGTVNYGYTF

J gene: TRBJ1-2
D gene: .
clone size: .
V gene: TRBV6-5
CDR3 DNA: TGTGCCAGCAGGCAACTGGGGGGTAGTGGCTACACCTTC
CDR3 protein: CASRQLGGSGYTF

J gene: TRBJ2-3
D gene: .
clone size: once
V gene: TRBV4-2
CDR3 DNA: TGTGCCAGCAGCCTTGGCGGCGCTACAGATACGCAGTATTTT
CDR3 protein: CASSLGGATDTQYF

J gene: TRBJ2-1
D gene: .
clone size: once
V gene: TRBV5-5
CDR3 DNA: TGTGCCAGCAGCTCAGGTCGTTGGAATGAGCAGTTCTTC
CDR3 protein: CASSSGRWNEQFF

J gene: TRBJ1-1
D gene: .
clone size: once
V gene: TRBV6-5
CDR3 DNA: TGTGCCACCAACGGGAACACTGAAGCTTTCTTT
CDR3 protein: CATNGNTEAFF

J gene: TRBJ1-1
D gene: .
clone size: .
V gene: TRBV5-1
CDR3 DNA: TGCGCCAGCAGCTTGGACAGGGTGTATACTGAAGCTTTCTTT
CDR3 protein: CASSLDRVYTEAFF

J gene: TRBJ2-1
D gene: TRBD2
clone size: .
V gene: TRBV7-6
CDR3 DNA: TGTGCCAGCAGCCCCGGGGGGACTCTATACAATGAGCAGTTCTTC
CDR3 protein: CASSPGGTLYNEQFF

J gene: TRBJ1-4
D gene: TRBD1
clone size: once
V gene: TRBV5-6
CDR3 DNA: TGTGCCAGCAGCTGGACAGGGGTGACTAATGAAAAACTGTTTTTT
CDR3 protein: CASSWTGVTNEKLFF

J gene: TRBJ2-2
D gene: TRBD2
clone size: .
V gene: TRBV5-5
CDR3 DNA: TGTGCCAGCAGCTTCCCCCCACTAGCGGGAACCGGGGAGCTGTTTTTT
CDR3 protein: CASSFPPLAGTGELFF

J gene: TRBJ1-1
D gene: TRBD1
clone size: .
V gene: TRBV5-1
CDR3 DNA: TGCGCCAGCAGCCTACCGCGGACAGGAACCCCCACTGAAGCTTTCTTT
CDR3 protein: CASSLPRTGTPTEAFF

J gene: TRBJ1-3
D gene: .
clone size: .
V gene: TRBV9
CDR3 DNA: TGTGCCAGCAGCGTAGACAGCAACTCTGGAAACACCATATATTTT
CDR3 protein: CASSVDSNSGNTIYF